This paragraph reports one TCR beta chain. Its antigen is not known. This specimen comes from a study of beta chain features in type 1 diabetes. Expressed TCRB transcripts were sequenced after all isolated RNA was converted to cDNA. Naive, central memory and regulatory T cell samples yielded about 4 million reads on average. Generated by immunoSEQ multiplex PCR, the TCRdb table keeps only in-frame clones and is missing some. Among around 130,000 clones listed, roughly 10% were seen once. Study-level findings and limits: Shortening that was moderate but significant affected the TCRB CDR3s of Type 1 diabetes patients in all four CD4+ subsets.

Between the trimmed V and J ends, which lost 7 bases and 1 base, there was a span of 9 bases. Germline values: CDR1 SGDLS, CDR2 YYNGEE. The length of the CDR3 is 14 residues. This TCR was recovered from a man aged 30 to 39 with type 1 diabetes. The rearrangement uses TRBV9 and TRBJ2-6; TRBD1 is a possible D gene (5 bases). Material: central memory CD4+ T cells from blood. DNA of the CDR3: TGTGCCAGCGCCCAGGGATCTGGGGCCAACGTCCTGACTTTC. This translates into CASAQGSGANVLTF.